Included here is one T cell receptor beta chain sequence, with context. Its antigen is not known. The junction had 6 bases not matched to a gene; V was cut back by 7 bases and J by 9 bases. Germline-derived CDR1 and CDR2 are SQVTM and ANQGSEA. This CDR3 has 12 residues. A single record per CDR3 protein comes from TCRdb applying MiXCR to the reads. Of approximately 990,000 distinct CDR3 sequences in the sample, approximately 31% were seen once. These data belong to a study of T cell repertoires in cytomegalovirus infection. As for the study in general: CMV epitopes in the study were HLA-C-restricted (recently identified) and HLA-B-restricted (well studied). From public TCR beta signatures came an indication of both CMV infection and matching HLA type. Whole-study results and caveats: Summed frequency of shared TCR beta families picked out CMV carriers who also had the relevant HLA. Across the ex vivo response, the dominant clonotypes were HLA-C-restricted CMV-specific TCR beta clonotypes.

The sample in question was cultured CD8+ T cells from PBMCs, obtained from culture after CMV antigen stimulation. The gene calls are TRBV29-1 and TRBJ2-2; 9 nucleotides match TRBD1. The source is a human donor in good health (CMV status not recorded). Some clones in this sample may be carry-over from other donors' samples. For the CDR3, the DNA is TGCAGCGCAAGGACAGGGGACCGGGAGCTGTTTTTT. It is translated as CSARTGDRELFF.